The 25 T cell receptor beta chains in this list originate from one sample, sequenced in a study of blood T cell repertoires in COVID-19. Clones were sequenced by immunoSEQ multiplex PCR, and TCRdb holds only the in-frame ones, with some missing. This sample yields 350,000 to 400,000 clones, of which about 88% are seen a single time; about 1.1% belongs to the top ten. Sequencing used PBMCs or T cells enriched from blood (not recorded which). These receptors all stem from a young woman who had recovered from COVID-19.

The chain links TRBV15 to TRBJ1-5; D remains ambiguous. The germline V gene encodes CDR1 LNHNV and CDR2 YYDKDF (reference sequence). CDR3 length: 15 residues. V was shortened by 5 bases and J by 0 bases, with 11 bases between the two germline ends. The CDR3 is CATSAFPDSNQPQHF. The CDR3 coding sequence is TGTGCCACCAGCGCGTTCCCTGATAGCAATCAGCCCCAGCATTTT. Full variable domain (missing parts from reference TRBV15 and TRBJ1-5): DAMVIQNPRYQVTQFGKPVTLSCSQTLNHNVMYWYQQKSSQAPKLLFHYYDKDFNNEADTPDNFQSRRPNTSFCFLDIRSPGLGDTAMYLCATSAFPDSNQPQHFGDGTRLSIL.

The V gene is TRBV12-3 or TRBV12-4, the J gene TRBJ2-5; a possible D gene is TRBD1 (6 bases). CDR3 length: 13 amino acids. With 10 bases removed from V and 0 bases from J, the gap between germline ends came to 12 bases. The CDR3 reads CANARGNQETQYF. Written as DNA, the CDR3 is TGTGCCAACGCTAGGGGGAACCAAGAGACCCAGTACTTC.

This clone was detected once. J is TRBJ1-2 and V is TRBV6-5; 7 bases align to TRBD1. The J segment lost 0 bases and the V segment lost 10 bases, leaving 11 bases of the junction unmatched. Germline V lookup: CDR1 MNHEY, CDR2 SVGAGI. CDR3 length: 15 amino acids. As DNA, the CDR3 is TGTGCCAACTATGGACAGGCTAGGACTAACTATGGCTACACCTTC. Protein: CANYGQARTNYGYTF.

The chain is built from TRBV11-2 and TRBJ1-2; D perhaps matches TRBD1 (6 bases). Germline values: CDR1 SGHAT, CDR2 FQNNGV. CDR3 length: 14 amino acids. Trimming took off 4 bases at V and 2 bases at J, with 11 bases between the two ends. The CDR3 coding sequence is TGTGCCAGCAGCTCTTTCCAGGGGAACTATGGCTACACCTTC. Translating gives CASSSFQGNYGYTF.

This clone was seen only once. The chain combines TRBV9 with TRBJ1-1, with D perhaps matching TRBD1 (6 bases). The CDR3 length is 16 residues. V was cut by 4 bases and J by 5 bases, with 21 bases left in between. Per germline, CDR1 SGDLS and CDR2 YYNGEE. The CDR3 bases are TGTGCCAGCAGCCCAAGCCAGGGGAGAATGATGACTGAAGCTTTCTTT. Its protein product is CASSPSQGRMMTEAFF.

This chain links TRBV10-2 with TRBJ1-1; 7 bases fit TRBD1. CDR3 length: 15 residues. Germline values: CDR1 WSHSY, CDR2 SAAADI. V trimming: 3 bases; J trimming: 5 bases; junction bases outside the gene matches: 9. CDR3 loop: CASSEETGRWTEAFF. The CDR3 DNA reads TGCGCCAGCAGTGAAGAGACAGGGCGGTGGACTGAAGCTTTCTTT.

The chain carries TRBV4-2 and TRBJ1-5; 9 bases line up with TRBD1. Germline loops: CDR1 LGHNA, CDR2 YNFKEQ. Germline trimming cut 5 bases from V and 0 bases from J; bases unmatched to any gene: 14. This CDR3 region has 19 residues. The CDR3 DNA reads TGTGCCAGCAGCTACAAGACAGGGGGGGACCTTTATAGCAATCAGCCCCAGCATTTT. Residues: CASSYKTGGDLYSNQPQHF.

V usage is TRBV21-1 and J usage is TRBJ1-3; the table's D call TRBD1 went unverified against the DNA. TRBV21-1 is annotated as a pseudogene. This CDR3 has 17 amino acids. In DNA, the CDR3 is TGTGCCAGCAGCAAAGGCGGACCCAGGGTCTTTGGAAACACCATATATTTT. Translation gives CASSKGGPRVFGNTIYF.

J is TRBJ2-7 and V is TRBV5-1; perhaps TRBD1 as D (5 bases). This CDR3 has 15 residues. V shed 4 bases and J shed 4 bases, with 18 bases lying between them. Looked up from germline, CDR1 is SGHRS and CDR2 is YFSETQ. Here the CDR3 DNA reads TGCGCCAGCAGCCATGACAGTTCTGCCATTTACGAGCAGTACTTC. Protein: CASSHDSSAIYEQYF.

The chain carries TRBV9 and TRBJ2-1; 7 nucleotides agree with TRBD2. The junction had 10 bases not matched to a gene; V was cut back by 0 bases and J by 4 bases. CDR3 length: 17 amino acids. Germline CDR1 and CDR2: SGDLS and YYNGEE. CDR3: CASSVAVAGVDYNEQFF. The DNA for the CDR3 is TGTGCCAGCAGCGTAGCTGTGGCGGGGGTGGATTACAATGAGCAGTTCTTC.

The rearrangement uses TRBV9 and TRBJ2-1; 8 nucleotides line up with TRBD1. Per germline, CDR1 SGDLS and CDR2 YYNGEE. CDR3 length equals 15 residues. V was pared by 1 base and J by 6 bases, with 6 bases of the junction left unmatched. This CDR3 reads CASSVQGAAGNEQFF. DNA for the CDR3: TGTGCCAGCAGCGTACAGGGGGCGGCGGGCAATGAGCAGTTCTTC. Together with reference TRBV9 and TRBJ2-1, the CDR3 gives the full variable domain: DSGVTQTPKHLITATGQRVTLRCSPRSGDLSVYWYQQSLDQGLQFLIQYYNGEERAKGNILERFSAQQFPDLHSELNLSSLELGDSALYFCASSVQGAAGNEQFFGPGTRLTVL.

The table lists this clone with a count of one. This chain links TRBV6-5 with TRBJ1-6, with 7 bases fitting TRBD1. Germline loops: CDR1 MNHEY, CDR2 SVGAGI. The trim removed 8 bases at V and 7 bases at J, leaving 5 bases unmatched. The CDR3 totals 13 residues. In DNA, the CDR3 is TGTGCCAGCGCCCAGGGGGGCAATTCACCCCTCCACTTT. Encoded protein: CASAQGGNSPLHF.

The rearrangement joins TRBV28 to TRBJ1-6; D call uncertain. This CDR3 comprises 15 residues. Germline CDR1 is MDHEN and CDR2 is SYDVKM. With 6 bases removed from V and 8 bases from J, the gap between germline ends came to 17 bases. The CDR3 loop is CASSTAPRPDSPLHF. DNA for the CDR3: TGTGCCAGCAGCACCGCTCCTCGCCCGGATTCACCCCTCCACTTT.

The chain joins TRBV29-1 to TRBJ2-3, with D perhaps matching TRBD2 (5 bases). Germline V CDR1 and CDR2: SQVTM, ANQGSEA. Trimming cost V 6 bases and J 5 bases, with 9 bases left between them. The CDR3 has 11 amino acids. CDR3: CSVPGIDTQYF. In nucleotides, the CDR3 is TGCAGCGTCCCCGGGATAGATACGCAGTATTTT.

This clone was seen a single time. This sequence joins TRBV6-1 and TRBJ2-7; 8 bases align to TRBD1. The CDR3 contains 15 residues. V shed 3 bases, J shed 6 bases, and the junction held 10 bases outside the gene matches. Germline V gene data show CDR1 as MNHNS and CDR2 as SASEGT. CDR3 in amino acids: CASSDRWTGPGEQYF. DNA of the CDR3: TGTGCCAGCAGTGACCGATGGACAGGGCCCGGCGAGCAGTACTTC.

The V call is TRBV5-1, the J call TRBJ2-2, with 9 bases fitting TRBD2. The CDR3 is 17 amino acids. Germline trimming cut 5 bases from V and 1 base from J; bases unmatched to any gene: 9. Germline loops: CDR1 SGHRS, CDR2 YFSETQ. CDR3 in amino acids: CASSFPSAGGNTGELFF. Here the CDR3 DNA reads TGCGCCAGCAGTTTCCCGTCAGCGGGGGGGAACACCGGGGAGCTGTTTTTT.

The chain joins TRBV9 to TRBJ1-1; D gene ambiguous. Per the germline V gene, CDR1 is SGDLS and CDR2 is YYNGEE. CDR3 length equals 14 residues. Trimming stripped 1 base from V and 1 base from J, with 8 bases between. The CDR3 DNA reads TGTGCCAGCAGCGTACATACAGCGAACACTGAAGCTTTCTTT. It translates to CASSVHTANTEAFF. Full variable domain (remainder filled in from reference TRBV9 and TRBJ1-1): DSGVTQTPKHLITATGQRVTLRCSPRSGDLSVYWYQQSLDQGLQFLIQYYNGEERAKGNILERFSAQQFPDLHSELNLSSLELGDSALYFCASSVHTANTEAFFGQGTRLTVV.

The V gene is TRBV11-2, the J gene TRBJ2-1; D is perhaps TRBD2 (6 bases). Germline-derived CDR1 and CDR2 are SGHAT and FQNNGV. V dropped 1 base and J dropped 5 bases, with 12 bases sitting between them. The CDR3 runs 15 residues. The CDR3 DNA reads TGTGCCAGCAGCTTAGTGCTGGGGGGACACAATGAGCAGTTCTTC. Its translation: CASSLVLGGHNEQFF.

The J gene is TRBJ1-1, the V gene TRBV7-8, with D possibly matching TRBD1 (6 bases). Germline assignment: CDR1 SGHVS and CDR2 FQNEAQ. This CDR3 region has 16 residues. With 5 bases removed from V and 1 base from J, the gap between germline ends came to 17 bases. CDR3 nucleotide sequence: TGTGCCAGCAGCCAAGACAAGGGACACCAGAACACTGAAGCTTTCTTT. Translation gives CASSQDKGHQNTEAFF.

V and J are TRBV7-2 and TRBJ2-3, with D perhaps matching TRBD1 (6 bases). CDR3 size: 16 residues. Germline CDR1 is SGHTA and CDR2 is FQGNSA. V dropped 4 bases and J dropped 3 bases, with 17 bases sitting between them. Here the CDR3 DNA reads TGTGCCAGCAGCTCAAATTATATGACAGGTACAGATACGCAGTATTTT. Translation: CASSSNYMTGTDTQYF.

V is TRBV6-4 and J is TRBJ2-5; 8 nucleotides line up with TRBD1. This CDR3 contains 17 residues. V trimming: 1 base; J trimming: 4 bases; junction bases outside the gene matches: 11. Germline V CDR1 and CDR2: MRHNA, SNTAGT. In DNA, the CDR3 is TGTGCCAGCAGTGACTACATCCGGACAGGGTTCGGAGAGACCCAGTACTTC. It codes for CASSDYIRTGFGETQYF.

This sequence joins TRBV18 and TRBJ2-3; tentatively, D is TRBD2 (6 bases). Germline V gives CDR1 KGHSH, CDR2 LQKENI. The CDR3 is 15 amino acids. Trimming cost V 3 bases and J 6 bases, with 16 bases left between them. Here the CDR3 DNA reads TGTGCCAGCTCACCTCAGGGCCCCGGAGGGGATACGCAGTATTTT. It translates to CASSPQGPGGDTQYF.

The chain joins TRBV18 to TRBJ2-7, with D possibly TRBD1 on 6 matching bases. This CDR3 is built from 15 residues. CDR1 is KGHSH and CDR2 is LQKENI in the germline V gene. Trimming removed 0 bases at V and 2 bases at J, with 11 bases between. CDR3 nucleotide sequence: TGTGCCAGCTCACCACCTGCAGGGGCTGCCTACGAGCAGTACTTC. Its translation is CASSPPAGAAYEQYF.

This clone was seen more than once but under ten times. CDR3 sequence reads: CASSPGLAGGPEETQYF. The CDR3 nucleotides read TGTGCCAGCAGCCCGGGACTAGCGGGGGGGCCCGAAGAGACCCAGTACTTC. The chain couples TRBV5-4 to TRBJ2-5; 16 nucleotides match TRBD2. Germline CDR1 SGHNT, CDR2 YYREEE (reference sequence). This CDR3 region has 17 residues. The J segment lost 3 bases and the V segment lost 4 bases, leaving 6 bases of the junction unmatched.

J is TRBJ1-4 and V is TRBV20-1; no firm D call. With 3 bases removed from V and 3 bases from J, the gap between germline ends came to 14 bases. The CDR3 runs 15 residues. CDR1 and CDR2 from the germline V gene are DFQATT and SNEGSKA (reference sequence). The CDR3 is CSASPPLSANEKLFF. The CDR3 DNA reads TGCAGTGCTAGTCCTCCTCTGTCAGCTAATGAAAAACTGTTTTTT.